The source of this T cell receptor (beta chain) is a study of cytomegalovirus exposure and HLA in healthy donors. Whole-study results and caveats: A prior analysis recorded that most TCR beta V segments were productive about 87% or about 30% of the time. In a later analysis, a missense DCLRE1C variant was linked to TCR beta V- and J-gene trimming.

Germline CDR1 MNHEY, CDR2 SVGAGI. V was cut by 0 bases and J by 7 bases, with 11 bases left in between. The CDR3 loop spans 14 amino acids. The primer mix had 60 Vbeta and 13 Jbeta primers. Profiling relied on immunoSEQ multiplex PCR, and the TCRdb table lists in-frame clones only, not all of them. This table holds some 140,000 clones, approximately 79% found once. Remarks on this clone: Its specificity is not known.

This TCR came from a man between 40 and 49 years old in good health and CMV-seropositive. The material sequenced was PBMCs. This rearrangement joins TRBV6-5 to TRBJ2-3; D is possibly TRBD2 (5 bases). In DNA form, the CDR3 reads TGTGCCAGCAGTTACTCCGACTATCCCCATACGCAGTATTTT. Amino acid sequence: CASSYSDYPHTQYF.